The 23 T cell receptor beta chains listed next were all sequenced from one sample in a study of T cells in Graves' hyperthyroidism and ophthalmopathy (dated by TCRdb to about 2019). The library was produced with multiplex PCR. The sequencer was an Illumina HiSeq 2000. The TCR beta CDR3 regions were amplified from RNA transcripts. The first round of RT-PCR for the TCR CDR3 was performed with the HTBI primer set and the Qiagen OneStep RT-PCR kit. The public reads were reanalyzed by TCRdb: fastp trimming at Q25, MiXCR alignment, in-frame beta chains only. Each CDR3 protein gets just one entry, which takes the most common genes and DNA from the rows behind it. The sample contains hundreds of thousands of distinct CDR3 sequences, approximately 15% of them found a single time. Together, the top ten hold less than 3.5% of the sample. The sequenced sample consisted of blood. These receptors came from a woman in her thirties or forties with Graves' ophthalmopathy.

This clonotype was counted only a few times. V usage is TRBV6-1 and J usage is TRBJ2-2; D is unresolved. The CDR3 totals 14 residues. With 5 bases removed from V and 6 bases from J, the gap between germline ends came to 13 bases. Germline loops: CDR1 MNHNS, CDR2 SASEGT. CDR3 in DNA: TGTGCCAGCAGTTATAATGGTCCCCCCGGGGAGCTGTTTTTT. Translating it yields CASSYNGPPGELFF.

This clonotype has ten or more counts. The chain carries TRBV29-1 and TRBJ2-1, with D hard to call. The CDR3 consists of 15 residues. From germline, CDR1 is SQVTM and CDR2 ANQGSEA. V was shortened by 5 bases and J by 0 bases, with 14 bases between the two germline ends. The CDR3 spells CSVRTSGISYNEQFF. The CDR3 region has the DNA TGCAGCGTTCGGACGTCAGGTATCTCCTACAATGAGCAGTTCTTC.

This clonotype was found many times. The chain links TRBV3-1 to TRBJ2-1; 9 positions match TRBD2. This CDR3 has 18 residues. CDR1 and CDR2 (germline): LGHDT, YNNKEL (reference sequence). With 5 bases clipped from V and 0 bases from J, the junction kept 11 bases outside the gene matches. The CDR3: CASSFSTSGASSYNEQFF. The DNA for the CDR3 is TGTGCCAGCAGCTTTTCGACTAGCGGAGCGAGCTCCTACAATGAGCAGTTCTTC.

This clonotype was detected many times. The chain couples TRBV2 to TRBJ1-2; 7 positions agree with TRBD1. Germline-derived CDR1 and CDR2 are SNHLY and FYNNEI. V was pared by 9 bases and J by 4 bases, with 11 bases of the junction left unmatched. The CDR3 contains 14 residues. In DNA, the CDR3 is TGTGCCAGGGACCGGGACAGCCGAGGCTATGGCTACACCTTC. This translates into CARDRDSRGYGYTF.

This clonotype has just a few counts. This chain uses TRBV27 with TRBJ1-6; D unresolved. V lost 2 bases, J lost 8 bases, and 10 bases lay in between. The CDR3 covers 14 residues. Looked up from germline, CDR1 is MNHEY and CDR2 is SMNVEV (reference sequence). CDR3 sequence (DNA): TGTGCCAGCAGTTTAGTCGACAAGGATTCACCCCTCCACTTT. As protein: CASSLVDKDSPLHF.

In this sample, this clonotype turned up many times. This chain uses TRBV7-8 with TRBJ2-3; D call uncertain. The CDR3 spans 14 residues. Germline V gene data show CDR1 as SGHVS and CDR2 as FQNEAQ. V lost 3 bases and J lost 4, with 11 bases in between. CDR3 bases: TGTGCCAGCAGCTTTGGTCAGGTAGCAGATACGCAGTATTTT. Translated: CASSFGQVADTQYF.

V gene TRBV6-2 or TRBV6-3 combines with J gene TRBJ2-3; no definite D call. In germline, CDR1 is MNHEY, CDR2 SVGEGT. Trimming cost V 5 bases and J 1 base, with 19 bases left between them. The CDR3 spans 17 residues. The DNA for the CDR3 is TGTGCCAGCAGTACCCCCTACAGAGAAAGGGGCACAGATACGCAGTATTTT. This encodes CASSTPYRERGTDTQYF.

V is TRBV3-1 and J is TRBJ2-7, with D possibly being TRBD2 (5 bases). CDR3 length: 15 residues. The germline CDR1 and CDR2 sequences are LGHDT and YNNKEL (reference sequence). Trimming removed 1 base at V and 3 bases at J, with 13 bases between. The chain's CDR3 is CASSQGEGFFYEQYF. CDR3 bases: TGTGCCAGCAGCCAAGGTGAGGGCTTTTTCTACGAGCAGTACTTC.

To note about this clonotype: The CDR3 carries no conserved terminal phenylalanine or tryptophan, so it likely arises from a read error. The genes are TRBV5-1 and TRBJ2-7; D unclear. The CDR3 is 12 residues long. Germline CDR1 is SGHRS and CDR2 is YFSETQ. The germline V and J ends were trimmed by 4 bases and 6 bases, with 11 bases remaining between them. The CDR3 region has the DNA TGCGCCAGCAGCGTGGACCTCGGCGAGCAGTACCTC. Protein product: CASSVDLGEQYL.

In its sample, this clonotype was seen many times. This rearrangement joins TRBV4-1 to TRBJ2-7; 10 bases align to TRBD2. After removal of 2 bases from V and 2 bases from J, the junction contained 3 bases not matched to a gene. In germline, CDR1 is MGHRA, CDR2 YSYEKL. This CDR3 spans 15 amino acids. This chain's CDR3 is CASSQRLAGAYEQYF. The CDR3, as DNA: TGCGCCAGCAGCCAACGGCTAGCGGGAGCCTACGAGCAGTACTTC.

CDR3 amino acids: CSVRTGGYEQYF. The CDR3 nucleotides are TGCAGCGTTCGGACAGGGGGCTACGAGCAGTACTTC. V and J are TRBV29-1 and TRBJ2-7; 10 bases line up with TRBD1. Per germline, CDR1 SQVTM and CDR2 ANQGSEA. The CDR3 covers 12 residues. With 5 bases clipped from V and 3 bases from J, the junction kept 1 base outside the gene matches.

This clonotype was seen a few times. The chain carries TRBV12-3 or TRBV12-4 and TRBJ2-5; tentative D call: TRBD1 (10 bases). The V and J ends lost 6 bases and 0 bases respectively, with 26 bases between them. There are 19 residues in the CDR3. This CDR3 reads CASSPGTGVSGGNQETQYF. CDR3 coding DNA: TGTGCCAGCAGCCCCGGGACAGGGGTTAGCGGGGGAAACCAAGAGACCCAGTACTTC.

This sequence joins TRBV19 and TRBJ1-2; 10 bases match TRBD1. Unmatched junction bases numbered 9, after V lost 6 bases and J lost 2 bases. The germline V gene encodes CDR1 LNHDA and CDR2 SQIVND (reference sequence). This CDR3 comprises 16 residues. The CDR3 loop reads CASSRSTGGRNYGYTF. The CDR3 coding sequence is TGTGCCAGTAGCCGATCGACAGGGGGCCGAAACTATGGCTACACCTTC.

This clonotype was observed many times. The genes are TRBV20-1 and TRBJ1-6; the match to TRBD1 covers 10 bases. V was pared by 6 bases and J by 10 bases, with 12 bases of the junction left unmatched. The CDR3 consists of 15 residues. CDR1 is DFQATT and CDR2 is SNEGSKA in the germline V gene (reference sequence). CDR3 protein: CSAPRQGARRSPLHF. The CDR3 DNA follows: TGCAGTGCCCCAAGACAGGGGGCAAGACGATCACCCCTCCACTTT.

This clonotype was picked up many times. The rearrangement uses TRBV28 and TRBJ2-7; maybe TRBD2 (6 bases). The CDR3 loop spans 13 amino acids. The V gene lost 3 bases and the J gene lost 2 bases, with 8 bases spanning the gap. Germline V gene sequence: CDR1 MDHEN, CDR2 SYDVKM. The CDR3 spells CASSLEGPYEQYF. The DNA for the CDR3 is TGTGCCAGCAGTTTGGAGGGCCCCTACGAGCAGTACTTC.

This clonotype turned up a few times. The V and J genes are TRBV28 and TRBJ1-6; the match to TRBD1 covers 7 bases. The CDR3 spans 17 residues. V was pared by 6 bases and J by 2 bases, with 10 bases of the junction left unmatched. CDR1 MDHEN and CDR2 SYDVKM come from the germline V gene. CDR3 in DNA: TGTGCCAGCAGATCCCCTACAGGGGCGGCCTATAATTCACCCCTCCACTTT. It codes for CASRSPTGAAYNSPLHF.

The chain recombines TRBV5-1 with TRBJ1-6; 9 nucleotides agree with TRBD1. Trimming cost V 0 bases and J 1 base; bases outside gene matches: 8. Germline CDR1 is SGHRS and CDR2 is YFSETQ. The CDR3 consists of 19 residues. CDR3 in amino acids: CASSLALTGGESYNSPLHF. The DNA of the CDR3 is TGCGCCAGCAGCTTGGCCCTGACAGGGGGTGAATCCTATAATTCACCCCTCCACTTT.

This clonotype was counted only a few times. The rearrangement joins TRBV19 to TRBJ2-2; the D gene is possibly TRBD2 (6 bases). The CDR3 extends over 14 amino acids. The V gene lost 4 bases and the J gene lost 1 base, with 7 bases spanning the gap. CDR1 is LNHDA, CDR2 SQIVND, per germline (reference sequence). The CDR3 is CASSTGGNTGELFF. In DNA, the CDR3 is TGTGCCAGTAGTACCGGGGGGAACACCGGGGAGCTGTTTTTT.

This clonotype appeared many times. The chain uses TRBV2 and TRBJ1-1; D uncertain. CDR1 SNHLY and CDR2 FYNNEI come from the germline V gene. The CDR3 runs to 13 residues. Deletions cut 9 bases from V and 4 bases from J, with 15 bases between. The CDR3 protein is CASKQDRATEAFF. CDR3 sequence (DNA): TGTGCCAGTAAGCAGGACCGAGCCACTGAAGCTTTCTTT.

The chain joins TRBV20-1 to TRBJ1-2; TRBD1 agrees at 8 bases. The germline gives CDR1 DFQATT, CDR2 SNEGSKA (reference sequence). The CDR3 extends over 15 amino acids. The V gene end was trimmed by 3 bases and the J gene end by 1 base; junction bases not matched to a gene: 7. The CDR3 reads CSASPQGANNYGYTF. CDR3 DNA sequence: TGCAGTGCTAGCCCCCAGGGGGCCAATAACTATGGCTACACCTTC.

This clonotype occurred many times. The chain combines TRBV20-1 with TRBJ2-5, with D possibly matching TRBD2 (5 bases). The CDR3 runs 14 residues. Germline CDR1 reads DFQATT; CDR2 reads SNEGSKA (reference sequence). Deletions cut 1 base from V and 0 bases from J, with 9 bases between. DNA for the CDR3: TGCAGTGCTAGAGTGTCGGGGTACCAAGAGACCCAGTACTTC. This encodes CSARVSGYQETQYF.

Notes on this clonotype: The CDR3 does not end in the conserved phenylalanine or tryptophan, so this is likely a read error. The CDR3 loop is CASSLRAGNSPLHL. The CDR3 DNA sequence: TGTGCCAGCAGTTTGAGGGCAGGGAATTCACCCCTCCACTTG. The chain combines TRBV12-3 or TRBV12-4 with TRBJ1-6; D is possibly TRBD1 (5 bases). The CDR3 runs to 14 residues. The V gene lost 3 bases and the J gene lost 7 bases, with 10 bases spanning the gap.

Ten or more counts support this clonotype. The V and J genes are TRBV2 and TRBJ2-5; 7 bases are a match to TRBD2. This CDR3 contains 15 residues. Germline V gene sequence: CDR1 SNHLY, CDR2 FYNNEI. Unmatched junction bases numbered 8, after V lost 4 bases and J lost 3 bases. This CDR3 is CASSARLAAKETQYF. The CDR3 DNA reads TGTGCCAGCAGTGCACGACTAGCAGCAAAAGAGACCCAGTACTTC.